Presented here are 21 T cell receptor beta chains from one specimen sequenced in a study of blood T cell repertoires in COVID-19. Measured with immunoSEQ multiplex PCR; TCRdb has only the in-frame clones, and not every one. The sample yields about 180,000 clones, 83% seen once. The sequencing sample was made of peripheral blood. These receptors were taken from an older woman with COVID-19, enrolled during active disease.

The CDR3 coding sequence is TGTGCCAGCAGTTACGGGGGGTTGGGAAACGAGCAGTACTTC. This encodes CASSYGGLGNEQYF. The V gene is TRBV6-5, the J gene TRBJ2-7; TRBD2 is a possible D gene (6 bases). CDR3 length: 14 amino acids. The V gene lost 2 bases and the J gene lost 5 bases, with 13 bases spanning the gap. Germline V gene lookup returns CDR1 MNHEY and CDR2 SVGAGI.

V gene TRBV19 combines with J gene TRBJ1-2, with 8 bases matching TRBD1. Unmatched junction bases numbered 6, after V lost 5 bases and J lost 1 base. The CDR3 loop spans 15 amino acids. CDR1 LNHDA and CDR2 SQIVND come from the germline V gene (reference sequence). The CDR3 nucleotides read TGTGCCAGTAGTCCCCTCGGACAGGGTAACTATGGCTACACCTTC. Its protein is CASSPLGQGNYGYTF. Combining the CDR3 with reference TRBV19 and TRBJ1-2 gives the whole variable domain DGGITQSPKYLFRKEGQNVTLSCEQNLNHDAMYWYRQDPGQGLRLIYYSQIVNDFQKGDIAEGYSVSREKKESFPLTVTSAQKNPTAFYLCASSPLGQGNYGYTFGSGTRLTVV.

The chain employs TRBV6-6 and TRBJ2-5, with 7 bases aligning to TRBD1. CDR1 is MNHNY and CDR2 is SVGAGI in the germline V gene (reference sequence). V was clipped by 3 bases and J by 1 base; unmatched bases: 5. The length of the CDR3 is 15 residues. Here the CDR3 DNA reads TGTGCCAGCAGTTATAGTGGACAGGCCCAAGAGACCCAGTACTTC. Its translation is CASSYSGQAQETQYF.

The rearrangement links TRBV28 to TRBJ2-5, with TRBD1 identical over 7 bases. This CDR3 has 15 residues. Trimming cost V 5 bases and J 1 base; bases outside gene matches: 7. Germline CDR1 MDHEN, CDR2 SYDVKM. The CDR3 sequence: CASSPPQGRQETQYF. The CDR3 DNA is TGTGCCAGCAGTCCTCCACAGGGGCGCCAAGAGACCCAGTACTTC. The full variable domain, in which reference TRBV28 and TRBJ2-5 provide the parts outside the CDR3, is DVKVTQSSRYLVKRTGEKVFLECVQDMDHENMFWYRQDPGLGLRLIYFSYDVKMKEKGDIPEGYSVSREKKERFSLILESASTNQTSMYLCASSPPQGRQETQYFGPGTRLLVL.

The chain recombines TRBV19 with TRBJ1-6; unclear D gene. The CDR3 covers 15 residues. The germline V and J ends were trimmed by 5 bases and 5 bases, with 13 bases remaining between them. Germline V gives CDR1 LNHDA, CDR2 SQIVND (reference sequence). The CDR3 reads CASSAPGRNNSPLHF. In nucleotides, the CDR3 is TGTGCCAGTAGTGCCCCCGGGAGGAATAATTCACCCCTCCACTTT.

V gene TRBV18 combines with J gene TRBJ2-5; D is undetermined. Per the germline V gene, CDR1 is KGHSH and CDR2 is LQKENI. V gave up 2 bases and J gave up 6 bases, with 4 bases separating them. The CDR3 is 11 amino acids. This CDR3 is CASSPEKTQYF. CDR3 sequence (DNA): TGTGCCAGCTCACCAGAGAAGACCCAGTACTTC.

The V gene is TRBV5-4, the J gene TRBJ2-3; D possibly corresponds to TRBD1 (6 bases). The CDR3 contains 14 residues. Germline V gene data show CDR1 as SGHNT and CDR2 as YYREEE (reference sequence). The V gene lost 4 bases and the J gene lost 0 bases, with 9 bases spanning the gap. The CDR3 spells CASSPGQSTDTQYF. The CDR3 region has the DNA TGTGCCAGCAGCCCCGGACAGAGCACAGATACGCAGTATTTT.

The V call is TRBV7-9, the J call TRBJ2-1; TRBD2 aligns across 10 bases. CDR3 length: 14 amino acids. Germline values: CDR1 SEHNR, CDR2 FQNEAQ (reference sequence). V lost 5 bases and J lost 8; bases outside the gene matches: 6. The CDR3 nucleotides are TGTGCCAGCAGCCGTTCCGGGACTAGCGATGAGCAGTTCTTC. Protein product: CASSRSGTSDEQFF.

This chain's CDR3 is CASSQLTAGNTIYF. Here the CDR3 DNA reads TGCGCCAGCAGCCAACTCACGGCTGGAAACACCATATATTTT. The chain combines TRBV4-1 with TRBJ1-3, with D unclear. The CDR3 runs to 14 residues. V was cut by 2 bases and J by 2 bases, with 7 bases left in between. Germline-derived CDR1 and CDR2 are MGHRA and YSYEKL.

V gene TRBV6-6 combines with J gene TRBJ2-5; the D is unclear. The V and J ends lost 6 bases and 2 bases respectively, with 16 bases between them. The germline V gene has CDR1 MNHNY and CDR2 SVGAGI (reference sequence). CDR3 size: 15 residues. The chain's CDR3 is CASSLSLLSQETQYF. The CDR3 bases are TGTGCCAGCAGCCTATCCCTCCTTAGTCAAGAGACCCAGTACTTC.

The chain employs TRBV5-1 and TRBJ2-7; D may be TRBD2 (6 bases). Trimming removed 5 bases at V and 2 bases at J, with 20 bases between. This CDR3 is built from 16 residues. Germline V lookup: CDR1 SGHRS, CDR2 YFSETQ. This chain's CDR3 is CASRPSMGGIPYEQYF. In nucleotides, the CDR3 is TGCGCCAGCAGACCCTCTATGGGCGGGATCCCCTACGAGCAGTACTTC.

This chain uses TRBV4-2 with TRBJ2-3; 13 bases line up with TRBD2. Germline-derived CDR1 and CDR2 are LGHNA and YNFKEQ. Trimming cost V 2 bases and J 4 bases; bases outside gene matches: 9. This CDR3 has 18 residues. The CDR3 loop reads CASSQPGLAGLRADTQYF. The CDR3 DNA is TGTGCCAGCAGCCAACCGGGACTAGCGGGATTGAGGGCAGATACGCAGTATTTT.

The rearrangement links TRBV28 to TRBJ2-7; D possibly corresponds to TRBD1 (6 bases). The CDR3 has 16 amino acids. Trimming stripped 3 bases from V and 2 bases from J, with 17 bases between. CDR1 is MDHEN and CDR2 is SYDVKM in the germline V gene. CDR3 in amino acids: CASSLSTGSSPYEQYF. The DNA for the CDR3 is TGTGCCAGCAGTTTGTCTACAGGGAGTTCACCCTACGAGCAGTACTTC.

This CDR3 is CASSASGSTHEQYF. CDR3 nucleotides: TGTGCCAGCAGTGCCAGCGGGAGTACCCACGAGCAGTACTTC. This chain joins TRBV2 and TRBJ2-7; 8 bases match TRBD2. This CDR3 has 14 residues. The germline CDR1 and CDR2 sequences are SNHLY and FYNNEI. The V and J ends lost 4 bases and 5 bases, in that order; junction bases with no gene match: 7. Full variable domain (missing parts from reference TRBV2 and TRBJ2-7): EPEVTQTPSHQVTQMGQEVILRCVPISNHLYFYWYRQILGQKVEFLVSFYNNEISEKSEIFDDQFSVERPDGSNFTLKIRSTKLEDSAMYFCASSASGSTHEQYFGPGTRLTVT.

This clone was seen only once. This rearrangement joins TRBV2 to TRBJ1-4; D possibly corresponds to TRBD1 (5 bases). This CDR3 region has 13 residues. The V gene lost 8 bases and the J gene lost 8 bases, with 15 bases spanning the gap. The germline gives CDR1 SNHLY, CDR2 FYNNEI. The CDR3 bases are TGTGCCAGCTGCCGGGACTTGGGGGAAAAACTGTTTTTT. Translated: CASCRDLGEKLFF.

The chain carries TRBV2 and TRBJ1-4; TRBD1 might be the D (6 bases). The germline gives CDR1 SNHLY, CDR2 FYNNEI. V was cut by 6 bases and J by 0 bases, with 14 bases left in between. This CDR3 has 16 amino acids. The CDR3 coding sequence is TGTGCCAGCAGCCTCAGACAGGTGGCAACTAATGAAAAACTGTTTTTT. Its translation: CASSLRQVATNEKLFF.

The chain couples TRBV30 to TRBJ1-5; perhaps TRBD1 as D (5 bases). Germline V CDR1 and CDR2: GTSNPN, SVGIG (reference sequence). The germline V and J ends were trimmed by 2 bases and 4 bases, with 21 bases remaining between them. The CDR3 is 17 residues long. Written as DNA, the CDR3 is TGTGCCTGGAGTTCCTCGGGATTCCGCGGGGGAAATCAGCCCCAGCATTTT. This translates into CAWSSSGFRGGNQPQHF.

The chain employs TRBV2 and TRBJ2-2; D may be TRBD2 (5 bases). Trimming left V 5 bases short and J 0 bases short, with 10 bases between. This CDR3 comprises 15 residues. Germline-derived CDR1 and CDR2 are SNHLY and FYNNEI. CDR3 DNA: TGTGCCAGCAGTCGATCCGGGGCGAACACCGGGGAGCTGTTTTTT. Translating it yields CASSRSGANTGELFF.

The chain couples TRBV27 to TRBJ2-3; no clear D. The V end was cut by 3 bases, the J end by 4 bases, with 14 bases between. Germline CDR1 MNHEY, CDR2 SMNVEV (reference sequence). The CDR3 totals 15 residues. The CDR3 DNA sequence: TGTGCCAGCAGTTTTCAGAGGTTAGTGGCAGATACGCAGTATTTT. Translating gives CASSFQRLVADTQYF.

V gene TRBV7-2 combines with J gene TRBJ2-3, with 7 bases fitting TRBD1. The V gene's germline CDR1 is SGHTA and CDR2 FQGNSA. The V and J ends lost 2 bases and 5 bases, in that order; junction bases with no gene match: 4. The length of the CDR3 is 14 residues. The CDR3 DNA is TGTGCCAGCAGCTTAAGACAGGGTGTAGATACGCAGTATTTT. Translation: CASSLRQGVDTQYF.

J is TRBJ2-2 and V is TRBV28, with 8 bases matching TRBD2. This CDR3 contains 15 residues. Germline V gene lookup returns CDR1 MDHEN and CDR2 SYDVKM. The J segment lost 7 bases and the V segment lost 8 bases, leaving 12 bases of the junction unmatched. The CDR3: CASCGAGAKDGELFF. The DNA for the CDR3 is TGTGCCAGCTGTGGAGCGGGAGCCAAAGACGGGGAGCTGTTTTTT.